This paragraph reports one T cell receptor beta chain. Its antigen remains unidentified. This sample was taken from a study of cytomegalovirus exposure and HLA in healthy donors. Samples came from healthy bone marrow donors. PCR primers comprised 60 Vbeta and 13 Jbeta primers. This table comes from immunoSEQ multiplex PCR, and its TCRdb copy is limited to in-frame clones, with some not included. The profile shows roughly 81,000 clones, 60% to 80% of them singletons. CDR3 length: 14 residues. Germline-derived CDR1 and CDR2 are SGHTA and FQGNSA. V lost 5 bases, J lost 5 bases, and 15 bases lay in between. Study outcomes and limitations: Later work associated more than 15,000 TCR beta sequences with HLA alleles at 0.05 false discovery rate. When a later analysis was performed, an Asian-associated ancestry cluster reportedly had fewer N-insertions than the approximately 680-donor mean. CMV serostatus was the only recorded immune exposure for donors.

The rearrangement links TRBV7-2 to TRBJ1-1; a weak D match, TRBD1 (6 bases). Source material: PBMCs. The sequence derives from a boy under 18 in good health and CMV-seronegative. CDR3 DNA sequence: TGTGCCAGCAGCCTCGCGGCGGGGGCGACTGAAGCTTTCTTT. It translates to CASSLAAGATEAFF.